This T cell receptor beta chain was sequenced in a study of cytotoxic CD8 clonotypes in ibrutinib-treated CLL. Trimming cost V 5 bases and J 7 bases; bases outside gene matches: 1. This CDR3 spans 12 amino acids. Germline CDR1 reads MGHRA; CDR2 reads YSYEKL. The data were produced by immunoSEQ multiplex PCR, yet TCRdb's version contains in-frame clones alone and is incomplete. The table lists hundreds of thousands of clones, over 60% of them singletons, with 6.3% in the top ten. The gene calls are TRBV4-1 and TRBJ2-1; 8 bases map to TRBD1. The clonotype comes from a human donor with chronic lymphocytic leukemia. Sequencing was performed on PBMCs, taken after 36 months of ibrutinib treatment. CDR3 residues: CASSWTGNEQFF. The CDR3 DNA reads TGCGCCAGCAGCTGGACAGGGAATGAGCAGTTCTTC.